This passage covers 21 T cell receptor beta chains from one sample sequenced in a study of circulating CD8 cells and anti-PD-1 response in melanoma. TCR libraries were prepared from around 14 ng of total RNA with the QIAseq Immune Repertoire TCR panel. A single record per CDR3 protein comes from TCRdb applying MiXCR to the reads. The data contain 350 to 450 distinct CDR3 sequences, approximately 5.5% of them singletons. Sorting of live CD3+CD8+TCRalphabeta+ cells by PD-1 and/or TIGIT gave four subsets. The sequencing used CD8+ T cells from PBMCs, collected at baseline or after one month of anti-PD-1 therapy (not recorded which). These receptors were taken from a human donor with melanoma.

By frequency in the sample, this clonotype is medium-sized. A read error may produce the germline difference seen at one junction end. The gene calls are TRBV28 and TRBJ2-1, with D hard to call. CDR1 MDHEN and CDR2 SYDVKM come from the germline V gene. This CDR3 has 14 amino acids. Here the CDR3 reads CASIVADSYSEQLF. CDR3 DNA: TGTGCCAGCATTGTGGCAGACTCCTACAGTGAGCAGCTCTTC.

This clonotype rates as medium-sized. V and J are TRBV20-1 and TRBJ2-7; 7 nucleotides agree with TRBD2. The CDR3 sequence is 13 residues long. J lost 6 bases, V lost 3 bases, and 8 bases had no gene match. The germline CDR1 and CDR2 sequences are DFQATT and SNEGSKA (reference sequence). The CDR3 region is CSASAGVPSEQYF. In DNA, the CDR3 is TGCAGTGCTAGCGCGGGGGTTCCCTCCGAGCAGTACTTC.

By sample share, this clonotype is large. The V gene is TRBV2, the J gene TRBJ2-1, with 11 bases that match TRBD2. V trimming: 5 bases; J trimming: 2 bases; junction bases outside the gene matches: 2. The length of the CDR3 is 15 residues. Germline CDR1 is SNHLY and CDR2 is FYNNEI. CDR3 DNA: TGTGCCAGCAGTAGACTAGCGGGACCCTACAATGAGCAGTTCTTC. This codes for CASSRLAGPYNEQFF.

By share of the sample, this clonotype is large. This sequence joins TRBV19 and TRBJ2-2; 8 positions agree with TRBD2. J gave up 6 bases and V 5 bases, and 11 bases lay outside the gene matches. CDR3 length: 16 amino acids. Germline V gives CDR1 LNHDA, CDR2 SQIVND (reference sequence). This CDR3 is CASSPAGEMNAGELFF. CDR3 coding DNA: TGTGCCAGTAGTCCAGCGGGGGAGATGAATGCCGGGGAGCTGTTTTTT. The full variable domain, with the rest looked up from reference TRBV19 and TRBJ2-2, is DGGITQSPKYLFRKEGQNVTLSCEQNLNHDAMYWYRQDPGQGLRLIYYSQIVNDFQKGDIAEGYSVSREKKESFPLTVTSAQKNPTAFYLCASSPAGEMNAGELFFGEGSRLTVL.

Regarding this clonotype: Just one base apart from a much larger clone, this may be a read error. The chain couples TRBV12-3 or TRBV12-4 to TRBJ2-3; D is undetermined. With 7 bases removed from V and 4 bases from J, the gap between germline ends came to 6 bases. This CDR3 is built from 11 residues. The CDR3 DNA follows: TGTGCCAGCACCAACGCAGATACGCAGTATTTT. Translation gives CASTNADTQYF.

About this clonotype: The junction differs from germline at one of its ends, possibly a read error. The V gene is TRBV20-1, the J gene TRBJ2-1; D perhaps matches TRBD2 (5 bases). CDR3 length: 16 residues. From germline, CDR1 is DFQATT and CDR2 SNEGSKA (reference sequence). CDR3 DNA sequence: TGCAGTGCTAGTCAGTTCGGGGTCCCGTCCTACAATAAGCAGTTCTTC. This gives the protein CSASQFGVPSYNKQFF.

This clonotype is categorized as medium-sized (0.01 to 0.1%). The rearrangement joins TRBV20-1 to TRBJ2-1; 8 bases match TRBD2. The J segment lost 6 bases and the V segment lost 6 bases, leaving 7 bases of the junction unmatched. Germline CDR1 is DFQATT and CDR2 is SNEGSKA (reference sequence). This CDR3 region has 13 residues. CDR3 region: CSALAGPSNEQFF. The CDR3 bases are TGCAGTGCATTAGCGGGACCAAGCAATGAGCAGTTCTTC.

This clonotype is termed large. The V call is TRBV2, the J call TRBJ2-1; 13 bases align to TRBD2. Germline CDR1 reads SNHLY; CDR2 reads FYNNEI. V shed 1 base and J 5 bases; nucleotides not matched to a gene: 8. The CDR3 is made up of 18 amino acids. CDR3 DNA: TGTGCCAGCAGTGAAGGTGGGACTAGCGGGATTTTCGACAATGAGCAGTTCTTC. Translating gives CASSEGGTSGIFDNEQFF.

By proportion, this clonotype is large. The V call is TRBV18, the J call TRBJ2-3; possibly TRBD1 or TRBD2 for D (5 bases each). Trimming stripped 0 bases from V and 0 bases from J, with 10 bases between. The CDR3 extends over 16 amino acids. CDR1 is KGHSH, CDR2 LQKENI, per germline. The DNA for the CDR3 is TGTGCCAGCTCACCACCAGCCAGGGACAGCACAGATACGCAGTATTTT. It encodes CASSPPARDSTDTQYF.

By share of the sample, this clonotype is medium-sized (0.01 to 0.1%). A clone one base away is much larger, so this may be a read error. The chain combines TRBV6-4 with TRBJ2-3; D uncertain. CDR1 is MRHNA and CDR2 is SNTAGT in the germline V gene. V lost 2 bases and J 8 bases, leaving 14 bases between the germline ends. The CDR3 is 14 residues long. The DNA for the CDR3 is TGTGCCAGCAGTGACGCCCCCGACCATGTTACGCAGTATTTT. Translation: CASSDAPDHVTQYF.

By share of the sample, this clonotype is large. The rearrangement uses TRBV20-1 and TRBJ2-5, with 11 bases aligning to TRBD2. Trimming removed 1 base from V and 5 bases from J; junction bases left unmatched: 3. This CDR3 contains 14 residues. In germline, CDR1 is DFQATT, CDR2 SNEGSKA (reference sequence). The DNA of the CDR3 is TGCAGTGCTAGAGGACTAGCGGGATTTGAGACCCAGTACTTC. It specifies CSARGLAGFETQYF.

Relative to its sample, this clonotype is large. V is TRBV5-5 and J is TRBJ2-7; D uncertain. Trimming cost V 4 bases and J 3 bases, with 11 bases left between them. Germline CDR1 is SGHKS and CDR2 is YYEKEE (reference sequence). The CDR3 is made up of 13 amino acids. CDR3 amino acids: CASSMDVDYEQYF. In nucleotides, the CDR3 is TGTGCCAGCAGCATGGACGTAGACTACGAGCAGTACTTC.

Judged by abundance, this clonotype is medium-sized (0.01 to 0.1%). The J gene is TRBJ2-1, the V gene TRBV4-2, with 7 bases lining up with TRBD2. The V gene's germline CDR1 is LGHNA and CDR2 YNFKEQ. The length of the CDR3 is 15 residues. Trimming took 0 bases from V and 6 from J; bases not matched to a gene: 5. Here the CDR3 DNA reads TGTGCCAGCAGCCAAGAGTTGGCTAGCGGCAATGAGCAGTTCTTC. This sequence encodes CASSQELASGNEQFF.

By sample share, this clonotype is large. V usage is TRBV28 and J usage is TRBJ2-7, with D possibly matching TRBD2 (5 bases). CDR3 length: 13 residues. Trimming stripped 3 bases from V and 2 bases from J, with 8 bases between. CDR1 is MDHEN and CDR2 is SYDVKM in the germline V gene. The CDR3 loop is CASSFEGAYEQYF. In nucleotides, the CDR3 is TGTGCCAGCAGTTTCGAGGGCGCCTACGAGCAGTACTTC.

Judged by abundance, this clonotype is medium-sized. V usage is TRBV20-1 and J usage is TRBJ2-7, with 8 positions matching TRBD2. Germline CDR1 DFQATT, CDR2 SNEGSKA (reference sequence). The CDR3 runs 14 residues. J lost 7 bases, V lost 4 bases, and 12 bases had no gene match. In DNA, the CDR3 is TGCAGTGCTAAGACCCCCCGCGGGAGGTTTGAGCAGTACTTC. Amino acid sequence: CSAKTPRGRFEQYF.

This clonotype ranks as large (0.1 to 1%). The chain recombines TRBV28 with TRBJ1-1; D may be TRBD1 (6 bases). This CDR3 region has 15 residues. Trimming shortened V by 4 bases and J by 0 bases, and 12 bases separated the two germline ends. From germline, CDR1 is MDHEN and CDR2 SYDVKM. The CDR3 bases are TGTGCCAGCAGTTCGCCAGGGGTCTTGAACACTGAAGCTTTCTTT. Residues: CASSSPGVLNTEAFF.

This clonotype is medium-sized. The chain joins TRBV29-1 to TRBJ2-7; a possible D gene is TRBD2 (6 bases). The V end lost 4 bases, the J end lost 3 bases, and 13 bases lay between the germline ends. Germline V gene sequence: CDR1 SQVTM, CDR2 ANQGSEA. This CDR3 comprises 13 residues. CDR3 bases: TGCAGCGTTGCCGCGGGTAGCGGCTACGAGCAGTACTTC. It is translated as CSVAAGSGYEQYF.

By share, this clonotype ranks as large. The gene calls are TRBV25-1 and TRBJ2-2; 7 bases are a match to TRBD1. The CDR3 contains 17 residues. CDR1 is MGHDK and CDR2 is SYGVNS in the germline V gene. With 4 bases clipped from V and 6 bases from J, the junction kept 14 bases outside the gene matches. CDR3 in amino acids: CASSGDDGTEVAGELFF. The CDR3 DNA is TGTGCCAGCAGTGGAGACGATGGGACAGAAGTCGCCGGGGAGCTGTTTTTT.

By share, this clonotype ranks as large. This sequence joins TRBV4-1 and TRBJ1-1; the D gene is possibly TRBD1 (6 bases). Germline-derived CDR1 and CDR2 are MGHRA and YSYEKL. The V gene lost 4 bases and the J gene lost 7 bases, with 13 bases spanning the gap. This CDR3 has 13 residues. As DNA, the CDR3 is TGCGCCAGCAGCCCAACAGGGTACGGTGAAGCTTTCTTT. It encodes CASSPTGYGEAFF.

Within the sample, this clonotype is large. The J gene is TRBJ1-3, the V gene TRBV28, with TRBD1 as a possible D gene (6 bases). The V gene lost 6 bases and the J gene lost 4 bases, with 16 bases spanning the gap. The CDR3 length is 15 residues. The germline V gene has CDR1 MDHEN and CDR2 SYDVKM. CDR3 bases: TGTGCCAGCAGGCCTCCGGGACACTTCGGAAACACCATATATTTT. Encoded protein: CASRPPGHFGNTIYF.

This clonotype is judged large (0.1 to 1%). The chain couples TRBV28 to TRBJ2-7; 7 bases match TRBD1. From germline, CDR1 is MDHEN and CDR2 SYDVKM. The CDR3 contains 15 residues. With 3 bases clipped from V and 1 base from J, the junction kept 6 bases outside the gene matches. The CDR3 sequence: CASSFPGQVSYEQYF. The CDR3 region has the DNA TGTGCCAGCAGTTTTCCCGGACAGGTTTCCTACGAGCAGTACTTC.